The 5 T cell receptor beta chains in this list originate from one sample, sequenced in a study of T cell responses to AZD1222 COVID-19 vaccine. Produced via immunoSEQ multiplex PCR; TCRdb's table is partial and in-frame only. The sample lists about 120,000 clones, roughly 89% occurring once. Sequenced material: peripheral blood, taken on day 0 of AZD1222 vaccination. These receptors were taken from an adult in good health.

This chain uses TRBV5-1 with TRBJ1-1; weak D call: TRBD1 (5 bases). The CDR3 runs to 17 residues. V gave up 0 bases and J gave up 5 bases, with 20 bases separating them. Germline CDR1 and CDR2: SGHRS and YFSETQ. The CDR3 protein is CASSLAVRKERQTEAFF. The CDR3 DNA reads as TGCGCCAGCAGCTTGGCCGTCAGGAAGGAAAGACAGACTGAAGCTTTCTTT.

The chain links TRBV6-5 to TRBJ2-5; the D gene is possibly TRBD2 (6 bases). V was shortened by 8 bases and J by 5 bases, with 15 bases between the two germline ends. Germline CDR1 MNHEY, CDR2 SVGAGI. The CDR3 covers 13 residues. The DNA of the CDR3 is TGTGCCAGCGCCTCGGGGGATTGGGAGACCCAGTACTTC. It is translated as CASASGDWETQYF.

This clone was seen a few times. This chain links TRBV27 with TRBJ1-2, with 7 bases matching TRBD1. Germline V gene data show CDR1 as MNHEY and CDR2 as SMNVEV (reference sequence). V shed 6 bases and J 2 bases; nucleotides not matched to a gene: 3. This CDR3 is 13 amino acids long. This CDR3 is CASRKQGNYGYTF. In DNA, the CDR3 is TGTGCCAGCAGGAAACAGGGGAACTATGGCTACACCTTC.

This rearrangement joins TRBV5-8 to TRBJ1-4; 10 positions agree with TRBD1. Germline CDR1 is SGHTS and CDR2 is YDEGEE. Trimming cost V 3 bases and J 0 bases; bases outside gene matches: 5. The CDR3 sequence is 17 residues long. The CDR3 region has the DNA TGTGCCAGCAGCTCGGACAGGGGGAGGACAACTAATGAAAAACTGTTTTTT. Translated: CASSSDRGRTTNEKLFF. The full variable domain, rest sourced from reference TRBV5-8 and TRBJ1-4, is EAGVTQSPTHLIKTRGQQATLRCSPISGHTSVYWYQQALGLGLQFLLWYDEGEERNRGNFPPRFSGRQFPNYSSELNVNALELEDSALYLCASSSDRGRTTNEKLFFGSGTQLSVL.

The chain's CDR3 is CASSEDIAGGIGELFF. The DNA for the CDR3 is TGTGCCAGCAGTGAAGATATAGCGGGAGGGATCGGGGAGCTGTTTTTT. The chain combines TRBV2 with TRBJ2-2; 11 bases map to TRBD2. Germline trimming cut 1 base from V and 7 bases from J; bases unmatched to any gene: 5. Germline V CDR1 and CDR2: SNHLY, FYNNEI. The CDR3 is 16 residues long.